This TCR beta chain was recovered during a study of shared T cell receptors in the human thymus. TCRdb's table, derived via immunoSEQ multiplex PCR, lists solely in-frame clones and lacks some. The table shows some 760,000 clones, with over 75% occurring only once. This CDR3 spans 20 amino acids. The ends lost 2 bases at V and 1 base at J; junction bases unmatched: 19. CDR1 and CDR2 (germline): LNHNV, YYDKDF (reference sequence). This sample was also put to use in a study of human thymus T cells. That paper adds: Resections from corrective heart surgery supplied the thymus tissue. Within thymic and blood repertoires, V and J gene usage appeared to be biased.

Sequencing was carried out using thymocytes. The chain employs TRBV15 and TRBJ1-2; 7 bases fit TRBD1. This clonotype was obtained from a girl under three years old with a congenital heart defect. The CDR3: CATSRFPAGQLSTVNYGYTF. CDR3 DNA sequence: TGTGCCACCAGCAGATTCCCCGCGGGACAGTTGAGCACCGTTAACTATGGCTACACCTTC. The entire variable domain, with the rest obtained from reference TRBV15 and TRBJ1-2, is as follows: DAMVIQNPRYQVTQFGKPVTLSCSQTLNHNVMYWYQQKSSQAPKLLFHYYDKDFNNEADTPDNFQSRRPNTSFCFLDIRSPGLGDTAMYLCATSRFPAGQLSTVNYGYTFGSGTRLTVV.